One sample yielded the 8 T cell receptor beta chains listed below, sequenced in a study of cytomegalovirus exposure and HLA in healthy donors. Use of 60 Vbeta and 13 Jbeta primers characterized the PCR. Generated by immunoSEQ multiplex PCR, the TCRdb table keeps only in-frame clones and is missing some. Of 85,000 to 100,000 clones in the sample, around 60% were seen once. Sequencing input: PBMCs. The receptors derive from a man in his fifties or sixties in good health and CMV-seronegative.

The chain links TRBV11-3 to TRBJ2-7, with a weak D call TRBD2 (6 bases). Germline values: CDR1 SGHNT, CDR2 YENEEA. V was pared by 5 bases and J by 7 bases, with 21 bases between. This CDR3 comprises 15 residues. This chain's CDR3 is CASSEDGTPVREQYF. In DNA form, the CDR3 reads TGTGCCAGCAGCGAGGACGGGACTCCGGTCAGAGAGCAGTACTTC.

In its sample, this clone was seen many times. This chain uses TRBV10-1 with TRBJ2-2; 8 bases align to TRBD2. Trimming at V came to 8 bases and at J to 4 bases, leaving 6 bases not matched to a gene. The CDR3 loop spans 14 amino acids. Germline CDR1 is WNHNN and CDR2 is SYGVQD (reference sequence). The CDR3 loop is CASSREGSTGELFF. The CDR3 DNA is TGCGCCAGCTCTCGGGAGGGTAGCACCGGGGAGCTGTTTTTT.

The genes are TRBV5-6 and TRBJ1-2, with D unclear. With 2 bases removed from V and 6 bases from J, the gap between germline ends came to 29 bases. The CDR3 is made up of 19 amino acids. CDR1 is SGHDT, CDR2 YYEEEE, per germline. DNA for the CDR3: TGTGCCAGCAGCTTTTATTGGAACCCCCGGGATGGCTCCTACAATGGCTACACCTTC. Translating it yields CASSFYWNPRDGSYNGYTF. The complete variable domain, with remaining parts taken from reference TRBV5-6 and TRBJ1-2, reads DAGVTQSPTHLIKTRGQQVTLRCSPKSGHDTVSWYQQALGQGPQFIFQYYEEEERQRGNFPDRFSGHQFPNYSSELNVNALLLGDSALYLCASSFYWNPRDGSYNGYTFGSGTRLTVV.

In this sample, this clone turned up a few times. The chain carries TRBV5-6 and TRBJ1-3, with 10 bases identical to TRBD1. V dropped 0 bases and J dropped 4; count of bases not matched to a gene: 4. The CDR3 consists of 16 residues. Germline values: CDR1 SGHDT, CDR2 YYEEEE. The CDR3 nucleotides are TGTGCCAGCAGCTTGGTCGGGACAGGGGACGGAAACACCATATATTTT. It is translated as CASSLVGTGDGNTIYF.

The V gene is TRBV30, the J gene TRBJ1-1; TRBD1 is a possible D gene (5 bases). Germline values: CDR1 GTSNPN, CDR2 SVGIG (reference sequence). The CDR3 runs to 14 residues. Trimming took off 0 bases at V and 2 bases at J, with 10 bases between the two ends. CDR3 coding DNA: TGTGCCTGGAGTGTCCCAGACAGCAACACTGAAGCTTTCTTT. Encoded protein: CAWSVPDSNTEAFF. Supplemented by reference TRBV30 and TRBJ1-1, the full variable domain reads SQTIHQWPATLVQPVGSPLSLECTVEGTSNPNLYWYRQAAGRGLQLLFYSVGIGQISSEVPQNLSASRPQDRQFILSSKKLLLSDSGFYLCAWSVPDSNTEAFFGQGTRLTVV.

This clone was found once. The chain joins TRBV20-1 to TRBJ1-1; a possible D gene is TRBD1 (5 bases). V was shortened by 3 bases and J by 8 bases, with 10 bases between the two germline ends. This CDR3 is built from 11 residues. Germline V lookup: CDR1 DFQATT, CDR2 SNEGSKA (reference sequence). For the CDR3, the DNA is TGCAGTGCTAGCGAGTCAGGGGAAGCTTTCTTT. It yields the protein CSASESGEAFF.

The V gene is TRBV2, the J gene TRBJ2-7, with D maybe TRBD1 (6 bases). Germline CDR1 SNHLY, CDR2 FYNNEI. V shed 4 bases and J shed 4 bases, with 8 bases lying between them. The CDR3 is 12 amino acids. The CDR3 DNA reads TGTGCCAGCAGTGGAGGGGGTTACGAGCAGTACTTC. The encoded protein is CASSGGGYEQYF.

This sequence joins TRBV29-1 and TRBJ1-5, with a tentative D call TRBD1 (5 bases). Trimming stripped 4 bases from V and 7 bases from J, with 17 bases between. The CDR3 totals 14 residues. Germline V CDR1 and CDR2: SQVTM, ANQGSEA. Here the CDR3 DNA reads TGCAGCGTTGGACCCGGGACTATTGGACAGCCCCAGCATTTT. This encodes CSVGPGTIGQPQHF.